One sample yielded the 10 T cell receptor beta chains listed below, sequenced in a study of blood T cells in healthy people across ages. Using a J-beta primer mix together with a sample-barcoded 5' primer, a second PCR was run for about 6 to 12 cycles. TCRdb processed the 5' RACE reads anew with MiXCR; each CDR3 protein has one entry. The table lists hundreds of thousands of distinct CDR3 sequences, about three fifths of them singletons. Source material: blood. The receptor set was obtained from a man between 25 and 39 years old in good health.

CDR3 sequence reads: CASSANSGGETQYF. The CDR3 DNA sequence: TGTGCCAGCAGTGCCAATAGCGGTGGGGAGACCCAGTACTTC. The rearrangement uses TRBV2 and TRBJ2-4, with D possibly matching TRBD2 (6 bases). Gene TRBJ2-5 matches the end of the DNA better, so the J call may be wrong. The germline V gene encodes CDR1 SNHLY and CDR2 FYNNEI. This CDR3 is 14 amino acids long.

The V gene is TRBV28, the J gene TRBJ2-7, with no clear D. CDR3 size: 14 residues. V was trimmed by 3 bases and J by 2 bases, leaving 11 bases between them. Germline V gives CDR1 MDHEN, CDR2 SYDVKM. The CDR3 DNA follows: TGTGCCAGCAGTTTTCGGCAGTACGCCTACGAGCAGTACTTC. Its protein product is CASSFRQYAYEQYF.

The rearrangement links TRBV30 to TRBJ2-1; a possible D gene is TRBD2 (7 bases). V was shortened by 4 bases and J by 14 bases, with 18 bases between the two germline ends. The germline CDR1 and CDR2 sequences are GTSNPN and SVGIG (reference sequence). The CDR3 has 12 amino acids. Here the CDR3 reads CAWTIGGAIEFF. The DNA of the CDR3 is TGTGCCTGGACGATAGGGGGGGCAATCGAGTTCTTC.

V usage is TRBV29-1 and J usage is TRBJ2-1; the D gene is possibly TRBD1 (5 bases). The CDR3 runs 11 residues. The V gene lost 5 bases and the J gene lost 4 bases, with 6 bases spanning the gap. Per germline, CDR1 SQVTM and CDR2 ANQGSEA. CDR3 coding DNA: TGCAGCGTTCACAGGTACAATGAGCAGTTCTTC. Its protein product is CSVHRYNEQFF.

The V and J genes are TRBV7-2 and TRBJ2-1, with D tentatively TRBD1 (5 bases). Germline assignment: CDR1 SGHTA and CDR2 FQGNSA. CDR3 length equals 16 residues. V was shortened by 3 bases and J by 2 bases, with 14 bases between the two germline ends. The CDR3 is CASSFRKGPTYNEQFF. CDR3 coding DNA: TGTGCCAGCAGCTTTCGGAAGGGGCCTACCTACAATGAGCAGTTCTTC. Filled out from reference TRBV7-2 and TRBJ2-1, the complete variable domain reads GAGVSQSPSNKVTEKGKDVELRCDPISGHTALYWYRQSLGQGLEFLIYFQGNSAPDKSGLPSDRFSAERTGGSVSTLTIQRTQQEDSAVYLCASSFRKGPTYNEQFFGPGTRLTVL.

The gene calls are TRBV5-1 and TRBJ1-1; D uncertain. This CDR3 has 14 amino acids. The germline V gene has CDR1 SGHRS and CDR2 YFSETQ. Trimming took 3 bases from V and 2 from J, leaving 11 bases between them. In nucleotides, the CDR3 is TGCGCCAGCAGCTCGGAGGTTGGCAACACTGAAGCTTTCTTT. Its protein is CASSSEVGNTEAFF.

This clonotype appeared a few times. The chain joins TRBV12-3 or TRBV12-4 to TRBJ1-2; D is uncertain. The CDR3 sequence is 12 residues long. V shed 5 bases and J shed 6 bases, with 10 bases lying between them. The CDR3 sequence is CASSPRAHGYTF. For the CDR3, the DNA is TGTGCCAGCAGTCCTAGGGCCCATGGCTACACCTTC.

The chain is built from TRBV29-1 and TRBJ2-7; D not resolved. Germline CDR1 SQVTM, CDR2 ANQGSEA. The CDR3 runs 13 residues. V was shortened by 6 bases and J by 0 bases, with 12 bases between the two germline ends. The CDR3 spells CSVNLQYSYEQYF. CDR3 DNA sequence: TGCAGCGTCAATCTCCAATACTCCTACGAGCAGTACTTC.

In DNA form, the CDR3 reads TGTGCCAGCAGCGCCCATGGTGGGGCCGGGAAAGATACGCAGTATTTT. The encoded protein is CASSAHGGAGKDTQYF. The chain couples TRBV3-1 to TRBJ2-3; D possibly uses TRBD1 or TRBD2 (5 bases each). The germline V gene encodes CDR1 LGHDT and CDR2 YNNKEL (reference sequence). This CDR3 spans 16 amino acids. V was pared by 5 bases and J by 5 bases, with 20 bases between.

Details on this clonotype: One end of the junction is discordant with germline, which a read error may explain. V is TRBV5-1 and J is TRBJ1-2, with D possibly TRBD1 on 6 matching bases. CDR3 length: 14 residues. Germline V lookup: CDR1 SGHRS, CDR2 YFSETQ. CDR3 loop: CASSLGQAHYSYTF. Here the CDR3 DNA reads TGCGCCAGCAGCTTGGGACAGGCTCACTATAGCTACACCTTC.